The present T cell receptor (beta chain) was sequenced within a study of Graves' ophthalmopathy and Graves' hyperthyroidism (dated by TCRdb to the late 2010s). Describing the broader study: Peripheral blood was collected before any treatment was given, at the time of initial diagnosis. The approximately 100 discovery patients were randomly split 7:3 into training and test sets. For independent validation, a separate cohort was made up of 18 hyperthyroidism patients plus 17 patients who later progressed from hyperthyroidism to ophthalmopathy. In total, over 130 blood samples were TCR-sequenced: approximately 42 ophthalmopathy, some 75 hyperthyroidism and about 17 hyperthyroidism-to-ophthalmopathy patients. T-cell repertoires of thyroid tissue and blood were compared in about six hyperthyroidism patients. To explore V-J signatures that distinguish ophthalmopathy from hyperthyroidism, a discovery set of about a hundred patients was enrolled, made up of 43 with ophthalmopathy and fewer than 60 with stable hyperthyroidism. Once sampling was done, hyperthyroidism patients were given methimazole at a starting dose of 30 mg daily, while ophthalmopathy patients were given high-dose intravenous methylprednisolone. TCR beta repertoire signatures were used to distinguish Graves' ophthalmopathy from Graves' hyperthyroidism and to predict progression to ophthalmopathy.

This clonotype was counted ten times or more. The antigen it binds to is not known. The sample holds no much larger clone one base away, and base qualities are not on file. Ophthalmopathy patients were characterized by moderately to severely active disease, a Clinical Activity Score of at least 3, a NOSPECS grade of at least 4, and a disease duration under 3 months. Patients were excluded if they had other autoimmune diseases, uncontrolled infections, pregnancy or lactation. Clinical symptoms, serum thyroxine, TRAb, thyroid ultrasound and orbital computed tomography formed the basis of the diagnosis. Ficoll-Paque density gradient centrifugation was used to isolate PBMCs from approximately 10 ml of fresh peripheral blood. Total RNA was extracted using Trizol reagent, and RNA quality was checked on an Agilent 2100 Bioanalyzer. TCR beta CDR3 regions were amplified from RNA transcripts for repertoire sequencing. The first round was an RT-PCR using HTBI primers with the Qiagen OneStep RT-PCR kit, and this first round was followed by a second-round multiplex PCR, then size selection and purification. The libraries underwent paired-end sequencing with 100 bp reads on an Illumina HiSeq2000. The study's own analysis went as follows. Reads were processed with SOAPnuke, discarding reads with adapters, uncalled bases, mean Phred below 15, or no exact constant-primer or identifier match. High-quality paired reads were merged with COPE v1.2.5. Unique nucleotide sequences were defined as clonotypes and aligned to IMGT TRB V, D and J references using MiTCR v1.1. Analysis was restricted to V-J combinations with a frequency above 0.0001, which covered roughly 99% of repertoires. For each V-J combination, a TCR clonal expansion and chaos score was defined as F50 clonal expansion divided by the chaos observed in the TCRdist matrix. Welch's t-statistics and random forest were used to reduce the features to 10 to 15 V-J combinations, which were then used as input to a naive Bayes classifier. The Morisita-Horn index was used to measure how similar the thyroid and blood repertoires were. TCRdb redid the processing of the public reads, applying fastp at Q25 and MiXCR, and retained in-frame beta chains. Rows merge per CDR3 protein into single entries with the most common DNA and genes. TCRdb, rather than the study authors, made the V and J calls. This sample holds fewer than 600,000 distinct CDR3 sequences; around 14% were observed only once. Roughly 9.8% of the sample is in the top ten clones.

Findings and caveats that apply to the study as a whole: Most of the expanded thyroid clonotypes with a frequency above 0.001 were also detected in blood, and it was suggested that the thyroid immune response may be reflected by blood repertoires. In validation, the model predicted ophthalmopathy progression with 70.59% sensitivity and around 72% specificity; roughly eleven predicted patients were CT-confirmed with GO in a median of approximately six months. The 13-signature model separated ophthalmopathy from stable hyperthyroidism with roughly 90% sensitivity and approximately 81% specificity in cross-validation, and 80%/75% in the test set. No statistical method was used to predetermine the sample size, and group allocation was not hidden from the investigators.

V lost 3 bases and J lost 4 bases; the stretch between them is 12 bases long. Its CDR3 holds 14 amino acids, cysteine through phenylalanine. The DNA shown is the 42-base CDR3, in frame from base 1. Per the germline V gene, MNHNS is the CDR1 and SASEGT is the CDR2. The rearrangement joined TRBV6-1 to TRBJ1-2, and possibly TRBD1, on 5 matching bases. The origin of this receptor is a woman in her twenties or thirties with Graves' ophthalmopathy. Donor details come from another sample of the same person, matched by shared clones. Source material: blood. The CDR3 is CASSEPGTSYGYTF. The sequenced DNA: TGTGCCAGCAGTGAGCCCGGGACCTCCTATGGCTACACCTTC.